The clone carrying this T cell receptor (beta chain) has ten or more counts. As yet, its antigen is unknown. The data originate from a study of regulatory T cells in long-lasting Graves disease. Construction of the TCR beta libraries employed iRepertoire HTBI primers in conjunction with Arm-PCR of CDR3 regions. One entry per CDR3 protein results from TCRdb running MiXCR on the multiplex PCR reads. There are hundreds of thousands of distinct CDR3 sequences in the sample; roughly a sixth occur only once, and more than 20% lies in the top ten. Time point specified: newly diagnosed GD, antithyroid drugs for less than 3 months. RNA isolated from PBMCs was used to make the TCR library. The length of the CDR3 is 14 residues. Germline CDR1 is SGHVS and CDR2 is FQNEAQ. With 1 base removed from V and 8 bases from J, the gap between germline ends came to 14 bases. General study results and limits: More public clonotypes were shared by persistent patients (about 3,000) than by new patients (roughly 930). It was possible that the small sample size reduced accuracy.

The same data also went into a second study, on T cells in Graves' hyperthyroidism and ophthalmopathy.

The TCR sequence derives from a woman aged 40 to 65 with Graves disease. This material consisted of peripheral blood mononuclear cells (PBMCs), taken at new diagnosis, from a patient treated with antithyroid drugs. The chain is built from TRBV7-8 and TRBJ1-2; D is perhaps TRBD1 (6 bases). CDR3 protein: CASSLEGGRQGYTF. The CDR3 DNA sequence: TGTGCCAGCAGCTTAGAGGGGGGGCGGCAAGGCTACACCTTC.